These 14 T cell receptor beta chains were sequenced from one sample in a study of shared clonotypes between healthy human individuals. Only in-frame clones appear in the TCRdb table, and some are missing; sequencing was by immunoSEQ multiplex PCR. The sample contains around 2,100,000 clones, less than 95% of which appear only once. Terminally differentiated effector memory CD45RA+ cells were left out of the naive CD8 fraction, which was CD45RO-negative and positively selected for CCR7. The sample comprised naive CD8+ T cells sorted from blood. These receptors originate from a man aged 18-30 years in good health.

This clone appeared once. V is TRBV27 and J is TRBJ2-7; 9 bases map to TRBD1. Losses at the gene ends were 5 bases for V and 1 base for J; bases not matched to a gene: 9. This CDR3 region has 16 residues. CDR1 and CDR2 from the germline V gene are MNHEY and SMNVEV (reference sequence). The DNA of the CDR3 is TGTGCCAGCAGTCCCGGGACAGGGCTAGGGTCCTACGAGCAGTACTTC. It is translated as CASSPGTGLGSYEQYF.

The J gene is TRBJ1-2, the V gene TRBV6-1; 8 positions match TRBD1. The V gene end was trimmed by 1 base and the J gene end by 2 bases; junction bases not matched to a gene: 6. The germline V gene encodes CDR1 MNHNS and CDR2 SASEGT. CDR3 length: 16 residues. The CDR3 DNA sequence: TGTGCCAGCAGTGAAGTAACAGGGGGTTTCAACTATGGCTACACCTTC. As protein: CASSEVTGGFNYGYTF.

As regards this clone: The same CDR3 can be traced to other DNA sequences in this sample. This sequence joins TRBV27 and TRBJ1-1, with TRBD1 identical over 9 bases. This CDR3 has 14 amino acids. V trimming: 2 bases; J trimming: 4 bases; junction bases outside the gene matches: 2. Germline V gives CDR1 MNHEY, CDR2 SMNVEV (reference sequence). CDR3: CASSLRTGATEAFF. CDR3 sequence (DNA): TGTGCCAGCAGTTTAAGGACAGGGGCCACTGAAGCTTTCTTT.

In DNA, the CDR3 is TGTGCCAGCAGGGATGACAGGAGCTCCTACGAGCAGTACTTC. It specifies CASRDDRSSYEQYF. The rearrangement uses TRBV2 and TRBJ2-7; D is perhaps TRBD1 (6 bases). V shed 6 bases and J shed 0 bases, with 12 bases lying between them. The length of the CDR3 is 14 residues. Germline V gene lookup returns CDR1 SNHLY and CDR2 FYNNEI.

With regard to this clone: This same CDR3 is encoded by further DNA sequences in the sample. V gene TRBV4-1 combines with J gene TRBJ2-7, with 7 bases fitting TRBD1. CDR1 MGHRA and CDR2 YSYEKL come from the germline V gene. This CDR3 contains 13 residues. V lost 5 bases to trimming and J lost 3 bases; unmatched junction nucleotides: 4. The CDR3: CASSYRDSYEQYF. The CDR3 DNA reads as TGCGCCAGCAGCTATCGGGACAGCTACGAGCAGTACTTC.

The rearrangement joins TRBV5-4 to TRBJ1-3, with TRBD1 as a possible D gene (5 bases). The CDR3 length is 16 residues. The V gene's germline CDR1 is SGHNT and CDR2 YYREEE (reference sequence). The ends were cut back, 0 bases at V and 3 bases at J, with 13 bases in the middle. CDR3 sequence (DNA): TGTGCCAGCAGCTTGGCCGAGGGGCTGGGTGGAAACACCATATATTTT. It codes for CASSLAEGLGGNTIYF. Full variable domain (outside the CDR3, taken from reference TRBV5-4 and TRBJ1-3): ETGVTQSPTHLIKTRGQQVTLRCSSQSGHNTVSWYQQALGQGPQFIFQYYREEENGRGNFPPRFSGLQFPNYSSELNVNALELDDSALYLCASSLAEGLGGNTIYFGEGSWLTVV.

This clone showed up just once. The chain recombines TRBV27 with TRBJ2-1; D is ambiguous. In germline, CDR1 is MNHEY, CDR2 SMNVEV (reference sequence). V was pared by 5 bases and J by 0 bases, with 11 bases between. This CDR3 comprises 15 residues. The CDR3 region is CASSPDTSSYNEQFF. CDR3 nucleotide sequence: TGTGCCAGCAGTCCCGACACGAGCTCCTACAATGAGCAGTTCTTC.

In this sample, this clone turned up once. The DNA for the CDR3 is TGTGCCAGCAGCGTAGAGGGGACTAGCGGGAGCTACGAGCAGTACTTC. Translated: CASSVEGTSGSYEQYF. V is TRBV9 and J is TRBJ2-7; the match to TRBD2 covers 14 bases. CDR1 is SGDLS and CDR2 is YYNGEE in the germline V gene. This CDR3 is built from 16 residues. V trimming: 0 bases; J trimming: 3 bases; junction bases outside the gene matches: 2.

V usage is TRBV15 and J usage is TRBJ2-7, with D perhaps TRBD1 (6 bases). The CDR3 is made up of 13 amino acids. Germline assignment: CDR1 LNHNV and CDR2 YYDKDF (reference sequence). V lost 3 bases and J lost 2, with 8 bases in between. CDR3 in amino acids: CATSSGTTYEQYF. The CDR3 nucleotides read TGTGCCACCAGCAGTGGGACAACCTACGAGCAGTACTTC.

This rearrangement joins TRBV10-3 to TRBJ2-7, with D uncertain. Germline lookup yields CDR1 ENHRY and CDR2 SYGVKD. CDR3 length: 13 amino acids. The V and J ends lost 3 bases and 5 bases respectively, with 11 bases between them. The CDR3 reads CAISDVYFHEQYF. The CDR3 DNA is TGTGCCATCAGTGACGTGTACTTCCACGAGCAGTACTTC.

The chain links TRBV30 to TRBJ1-1, with no clear D. The CDR3 runs to 14 residues. Germline V CDR1 and CDR2: GTSNPN, SVGIG (reference sequence). Trimming left V 2 bases short and J 0 bases short, with 10 bases between. DNA of the CDR3: TGTGCCTGGAGTTGGGAGAACATGAACACTGAAGCTTTCTTT. Protein product: CAWSWENMNTEAFF. Drawing the rest from reference TRBV30 and TRBJ1-1, the complete variable domain is SQTIHQWPATLVQPVGSPLSLECTVEGTSNPNLYWYRQAAGRGLQLLFYSVGIGQISSEVPQNLSASRPQDRQFILSSKKLLLSDSGFYLCAWSWENMNTEAFFGQGTRLTVV.

This sequence joins TRBV13 and TRBJ2-1; 8 nucleotides align to TRBD2. This CDR3 is 14 amino acids long. CDR1 and CDR2 (germline): PRHDT, FYEKMQ (reference sequence). V trimming: 6 bases; J trimming: 6 bases; junction bases outside the gene matches: 7. CDR3 sequence: CASRAGTSSNEQFF. The CDR3 bases are TGTGCCAGCAGGGCCGGGACTAGTTCCAATGAGCAGTTCTTC. Using reference TRBV13 and TRBJ2-1 for the parts outside the CDR3, the full variable domain is AAGVIQSPRHLIKEKRETATLKCYPIPRHDTVYWYQQGPGQDPQFLISFYEKMQSDKGSIPDRFSAQQFSDYHSELNMSSLELGDSALYFCASRAGTSSNEQFFGPGTRLTVL.

The V call is TRBV28, the J call TRBJ1-6, with D perhaps matching TRBD1 (6 bases). The CDR3 has 14 amino acids. V was pared by 2 bases and J by 12 bases, with 14 bases between. Germline CDR1 and CDR2: MDHEN and SYDVKM. The CDR3 sequence: CASSLGQTWVPLHF. The CDR3 DNA follows: TGTGCCAGCAGTTTAGGACAGACCTGGGTACCCCTCCACTTT.

Here the CDR3 reads CASSMGQDFSYEQYF. Here the CDR3 DNA reads TGTGCCAGCAGCATGGGACAGGACTTCTCCTACGAGCAGTACTTC. J is TRBJ2-7 and V is TRBV11-2; 8 positions match TRBD1. The V gene end was trimmed by 5 bases and the J gene end by 0 bases; junction bases not matched to a gene: 6. The CDR3 sequence is 15 residues long. The V gene's germline CDR1 is SGHAT and CDR2 FQNNGV.